This T cell receptor beta chain was captured by sequencing in a study of response to subunit inactivated influenza vaccine. Germline lookup yields CDR1 DFQATT and CDR2 SNEGSKA (reference sequence). The CDR3 consists of 15 residues. The V gene end was trimmed by 2 bases and the J gene end by 9 bases; junction bases not matched to a gene: 11. This clonotype showed up just a few times. TCRdb re-derived calls from the RT-PCR reads in MiXCR, one entry per CDR3 protein. The sample comprises more than 500,000 distinct CDR3 sequences, 10% to 12% of which are singletons, and approximately 9.9% rests with the top ten. A further study also used this sample, focusing on T cells expressing NK-cell markers. According to that study: With UMIs, 5'RACE template switching was used to make TCR beta cDNA. Seven of the eight sequenced donors were classified as HCMV-seropositive, and one was classified as seronegative. Sorting in several experiments was restricted by an anti-gamma-delta TCR antibody to alpha-beta TCR T cells. About 1.0-8% of CD8+ T cells in about 6 donors belonged to dominant NKG2C+ clonotypes.

This sequence joins TRBV20-1 and TRBJ2-3; TRBD2 aligns across 10 bases. This TCR was recovered from a man aged 50-59 years who received an inactivated influenza vaccine. The material sequenced was PBMCs from blood, taken on the day of vaccination. CDR3 loop: CSARRLAGASGTQYF. The CDR3 nucleotides read TGCAGTGCTAGAAGGCTAGCGGGAGCGTCGGGAACGCAGTATTTT.